This TCR beta chain was profiled in a study of blood T cells in healthy people across ages. With 5 bases removed from V and 3 bases from J, the gap between germline ends came to 10 bases. Germline V gene sequence: CDR1 SGHTA, CDR2 FQGNSA. The CDR3 is 13 amino acids. There are many counts of this clonotype. Its cognate antigen is unknown. A J-beta primer mix and a sample-barcoded 5' primer were used in a second PCR of about 7 to 11 cycles. TCRdb fed the 5' RACE reads into MiXCR, producing one record per CDR3 protein. There are about 640,000 distinct CDR3 sequences in the sample; around 54% occur only once, and over 35% lies in the top ten. Findings of the study overall: Greater diversity and more naive CD4+ cells were seen in long-lived donors than in aged donors.

The source of this sequence is a man in his sixties in good health. Material for sequencing was blood. The rearrangement links TRBV7-2 to TRBJ2-5; D remains unclear. The CDR3 loop reads CASSIVAEETQYF. DNA for the CDR3: TGTGCCAGCAGCATCGTCGCGGAAGAGACCCAGTACTTC. Variable domain in full (rest from reference TRBV7-2 and TRBJ2-5): GAGVSQSPSNKVTEKGKDVELRCDPISGHTALYWYRQSLGQGLEFLIYFQGNSAPDKSGLPSDRFSAERTGGSVSTLTIQRTQQEDSAVYLCASSIVAEETQYFGPGTRLLVL.